Shown below are 11 T cell receptor beta chains from a single sample sequenced in a study of T-cell reconstitution after alpha-beta-depleted transplantation in children (dated by TCRdb to the mid-2010s). The library was prepared using PCR. Sequencing instrument: Illumina HiSeq 2500. Molecular barcoding was employed in the preparation of TCR libraries, with unique molecular identifiers being used to normalize TCRbeta repertoire quantification. TCRdb took the public reads, trimmed them with fastp at Q25, ran MiXCR for clone calling and kept in-frame beta chains. Every entry covers one CDR3 protein and lists the most common genes and DNA from its rows. The sample table shows some 250,000 distinct CDR3 sequences, and about 12% are seen once. The top ten constitute 2% to 3% of the sample. The sample in question was PBMCs from the stem cell graft donor, obtained from the stem cell graft. The receptors stem from a human donor who donated a stem cell graft to a child with acute lymphoblastic leukemia.

This clonotype was observed at least ten times. The chain uses TRBV20-1 and TRBJ2-1; 11 bases align to TRBD2. The CDR3 loop spans 15 amino acids. CDR1 is DFQATT and CDR2 is SNEGSKA in the germline V gene (reference sequence). J was trimmed by 6 bases and V by 6 bases; bases with no gene match: 10. The CDR3 here is CSAQKLAGVGNEQFF. As DNA, the CDR3 is TGCAGTGCGCAAAAACTAGCGGGAGTTGGCAATGAGCAGTTCTTC.

This clonotype was picked up many times. V gene TRBV9 combines with J gene TRBJ1-2, with D hard to call. From germline, CDR1 is SGDLS and CDR2 YYNGEE. Trimming removed 0 bases at V and 3 bases at J, with 15 bases between. CDR3 length equals 16 residues. The CDR3 region has the DNA TGTGCCAGCAGCGTAGCTGTGGGGTTTGCAGACTATGGCTACACCTTC. It encodes CASSVAVGFADYGYTF. Complete variable domain (other parts from reference TRBV9 and TRBJ1-2): DSGVTQTPKHLITATGQRVTLRCSPRSGDLSVYWYQQSLDQGLQFLIQYYNGEERAKGNILERFSAQQFPDLHSELNLSSLELGDSALYFCASSVAVGFADYGYTFGSGTRLTVV.

This clonotype was found many times. The chain has TRBV12-3 or TRBV12-4 and TRBJ2-7; 7 nucleotides agree with TRBD1. Trimming took 5 bases from V and 4 from J; bases not matched to a gene: 8. The CDR3 has 14 residues. The DNA for the CDR3 is TGTGCCAGCAGTCCTGACAGGGTCGGTTACGAGCAGTACTTC. It codes for CASSPDRVGYEQYF.

This clonotype was seen ten or more times. Relative to the germline gene, one junction end is altered; a read error may explain this. V usage is TRBV6-4 and J usage is TRBJ2-1, with D perhaps being TRBD1 or TRBD2 (7 bases each). This CDR3 comprises 12 residues. CDR1 is MRHNA and CDR2 is SNTAGT in the germline V gene. The CDR3 nucleotides are TGTGCCAGCAGTCCCCCAGGGGGGGTGGCGATCTTC. Protein product: CASSPPGGVAIF.

This clonotype was counted only a few times. CDR3 sequence: CASSLDGQGASGANVLTF. CDR3 bases: TGCGCCAGCAGCTTGGACGGACAGGGGGCCTCTGGGGCCAACGTCCTGACTTTC. The chain employs TRBV5-1 and TRBJ2-6; 11 bases fit TRBD1. V shed 0 bases and J 0 bases; nucleotides not matched to a gene: 2. CDR3 length: 18 amino acids. Looked up from germline, CDR1 is SGHRS and CDR2 is YFSETQ.

This clonotype appeared many times. The chain couples TRBV6-5 to TRBJ2-3; perhaps D is TRBD1 or TRBD2 (5 bases each). Trimming shortened V by 0 bases and J by 4 bases, and 14 bases separated the two germline ends. Germline loops: CDR1 MNHEY, CDR2 SVGAGI. The CDR3 loop spans 16 amino acids. This CDR3 reads CASSYSAHRGPDTQYF. The CDR3 DNA is TGTGCCAGCAGTTACTCCGCCCACCGGGGCCCAGATACGCAGTATTTT.

This clonotype has a count of ten or more. The chain combines TRBV18 with TRBJ2-5; D might be TRBD1 or TRBD2, each matching 5 bases. The germline CDR1 and CDR2 sequences are KGHSH and LQKENI. V dropped 3 bases and J dropped 3 bases, with 8 bases sitting between them. The CDR3 consists of 13 residues. The CDR3 bases are TGTGCCAGCTCACCCCGGGGCGAAGAGACCCAGTACTTC. It codes for CASSPRGEETQYF.

This clonotype was observed many times. The rearrangement uses TRBV5-5 and TRBJ2-3; 8 bases are shared with TRBD1. This CDR3 spans 17 amino acids. Germline V gene lookup returns CDR1 SGHKS and CDR2 YYEKEE (reference sequence). V was pared by 3 bases and J by 1 base, with 10 bases of the junction left unmatched. CDR3: CASSSLERDRRTDTQYF. Here the CDR3 DNA reads TGTGCCAGCAGCTCGCTAGAACGGGACAGGCGCACAGATACGCAGTATTTT. The entire variable domain, with the rest obtained from reference TRBV5-5 and TRBJ2-3, is as follows: DAGVTQSPTHLIKTRGQQVTLRCSPISGHKSVSWYQQVLGQGPQFIFQYYEKEERGRGNFPDRFSARQFPNYSSELNVNALLLGDSALYLCASSSLERDRRTDTQYFGPGTRLTVL.

This clonotype came up many times. V is TRBV3-1 and J is TRBJ2-5, with D tentatively TRBD1 (6 bases). The CDR3 runs to 14 residues. The germline V gene has CDR1 LGHDT and CDR2 YNNKEL (reference sequence). Between the trimmed V and J ends, which lost 4 bases and 1 base, there was a span of 10 bases. The CDR3 sequence: CASSPGHIQETQYF. CDR3 bases: TGTGCCAGCAGCCCGGGACATATCCAAGAGACCCAGTACTTC.

In this sample, this clonotype turned up many times. V gene TRBV5-6 combines with J gene TRBJ1-5; 8 bases fit TRBD1. The CDR3 loop spans 14 amino acids. The germline V gene has CDR1 SGHDT and CDR2 YYEEEE. The trim removed 4 bases at V and 5 bases at J, leaving 5 bases unmatched. This chain's CDR3 is CASSLQGGDQPQHF. The CDR3 DNA reads as TGTGCCAGCAGCCTACAGGGGGGGGATCAGCCCCAGCATTTT.

In this sample, this clonotype turned up once. The chain has TRBV7-2 and TRBJ1-2, with TRBD1 matching over 8 bases. Germline trimming cut 3 bases from V and 8 bases from J; bases unmatched to any gene: 11. In germline, CDR1 is SGHTA, CDR2 FQGNSA. CDR3 length: 15 amino acids. CDR3 residues: CASSLLAQGARGYTF. The CDR3 DNA follows: TGTGCCAGCAGCTTGCTCGCGCAGGGGGCGCGCGGCTACACCTTC.